The rows below give T cell receptor beta chains drawn from one sample of a study of cytomegalovirus exposure and HLA in healthy donors. The method was immunoSEQ multiplex PCR; TCRdb's version includes in-frame clones alone and lacks a portion of them. The repertoire consists of 110,000 to 150,000 clones, with approximately 70% occurring once and the leading ten covering 2% to 2.5%. Input material: PBMCs. The receptors stem from a woman aged 60-75 years in good health and CMV-seropositive. CDR3s include the opening cysteine and the closing phenylalanine or tryptophan. A D gene is named only where the DNA matches it firmly. Rows give clone size only sometimes, using once, few, many, or a class for an expanded clone.

clone size: .
D gene: TRBD2
J gene: TRBJ2-2
V gene: TRBV4-2
CDR3 DNA: TGTGCCAGCAGCGAACCGGGACTAGCGGGAGTGGGGGCCGGGGAGCTGTTTTTT
CDR3 protein: CASSEPGLAGVGAGELFF

clone size: .
D gene: .
J gene: TRBJ2-7
V gene: TRBV18
CDR3 DNA: TGTGCCAGCTCTACAGGGAACGAGCAGTACTTC
CDR3 protein: CASSTGNEQYF

clone size: .
D gene: .
J gene: TRBJ2-1
V gene: TRBV25-1
CDR3 DNA: TGTGCCAGCAGTTACAGTTACAATGAGCAGTTCTTC
CDR3 protein: CASSYSYNEQFF

clone size: .
D gene: TRBD1
J gene: TRBJ1-6
V gene: TRBV30
CDR3 DNA: TGTGCCTGGAGTAAGGGGACAGGGAATTCACCCCTCCACTTT
CDR3 protein: CAWSKGTGNSPLHF

clone size: .
D gene: .
J gene: TRBJ2-1
V gene: TRBV11-2
CDR3 DNA: TGTGCCAGCAGCTTAGGGAGGCCGACGAACAATGAGCAGTTCTTC
CDR3 protein: CASSLGRPTNNEQFF

clone size: .
D gene: .
J gene: TRBJ2-1
V gene: TRBV10-2
CDR3 DNA: TGCGCCAGCAGTGAGTCGTTGAGTGCCAGGGGGCAGTTCTTC
CDR3 protein: CASSESLSARGQFF

clone size: .
D gene: TRBD2
J gene: TRBJ2-1
V gene: TRBV5-1
CDR3 DNA: TGCGCCAGCAGCTTGTTAGCGGGAGATGAGAATGAGCAGTTCTTC
CDR3 protein: CASSLLAGDENEQFF

clone size: .
D gene: TRBD1
J gene: TRBJ2-3
V gene: TRBV28
CDR3 DNA: TGTGCCAGCAGTTTATGGGGGACAGTAGGCACAGATACGCAGTATTTT
CDR3 protein: CASSLWGTVGTDTQYF

clone size: .
D gene: .
J gene: TRBJ2-6
V gene: TRBV29-1
CDR3 DNA: TGCAGCGTCCAGAGGGATACCGACTCTGGGGCCAACGTCCTGACTTTC
CDR3 protein: CSVQRDTDSGANVLTF

clone size: .
D gene: TRBD1
J gene: TRBJ1-2
V gene: TRBV4-1
CDR3 DNA: TGCGCCAGCAGCCAAGATTGGACAGGGCTGGTTGGCTACACCTTC
CDR3 protein: CASSQDWTGLVGYTF

clone size: .
D gene: .
J gene: TRBJ2-1
V gene: TRBV29-1
CDR3 DNA: TGCAGCGTTGCCCGGGACTCTAACAACAATGAGCAGTTCTTC
CDR3 protein: CSVARDSNNNEQFF

clone size: .
D gene: .
J gene: TRBJ2-5
V gene: TRBV10-3
CDR3 DNA: TGTGCCATCAGTGAGTCTTTGGGGGCCGAGACCCAGTACTTC
CDR3 protein: CAISESLGAETQYF

clone size: .
D gene: .
J gene: TRBJ2-3
V gene: TRBV14
CDR3 DNA: TGTGCCAGCAGCCAAGAAAGAGCCGATACGCAGTATTTT
CDR3 protein: CASSQERADTQYF

clone size: .
D gene: .
J gene: TRBJ1-4
V gene: TRBV7-2
CDR3 DNA: TGTGCCAGCAGTCGACATGGAACTAATGAAAAACTGTTTTTT
CDR3 protein: CASSRHGTNEKLFF

clone size: .
D gene: TRBD1
J gene: TRBJ1-1
V gene: TRBV18
CDR3 DNA: TGTGCCAGCTCACCCCTCGGACAGGGCGCGGAGAGGGGGAGAGCTTTCTTT
CDR3 protein: CASSPLGQGAERGRAFF

clone size: .
D gene: TRBD1
J gene: TRBJ1-3
V gene: TRBV6-5
CDR3 DNA: TGTGCCAGCAGGAGACAGGGGGCCACTGGAAACACCATATATTTT
CDR3 protein: CASRRQGATGNTIYF

clone size: .
D gene: TRBD1
J gene: TRBJ2-7
V gene: TRBV18
CDR3 DNA: TGTGCCAGCACTACAGGGGTTGAGCAGTACTTC
CDR3 protein: CASTTGVEQYF

clone size: .
D gene: TRBD1
J gene: TRBJ1-5
V gene: TRBV28
CDR3 DNA: TGTGCCAGCAGTTTATTGGTGGCAGGGGGTGGCCAGCCCCAGCATTTT
CDR3 protein: CASSLLVAGGGQPQHF

clone size: .
D gene: TRBD2
J gene: TRBJ2-2
V gene: TRBV5-6
CDR3 DNA: TGTGCCAGCAGCAGAAGGACTAGCGGGATTCGCACCGGGGAGCTGTTTTTT
CDR3 protein: CASSRRTSGIRTGELFF

clone size: .
D gene: TRBD1
J gene: TRBJ2-3
V gene: TRBV29-1
CDR3 DNA: TGCAGCGTGTCCACAGGGGGCCCCACAGATACGCAGTATTTT
CDR3 protein: CSVSTGGPTDTQYF

clone size: .
D gene: TRBD2
J gene: TRBJ2-5
V gene: TRBV27
CDR3 DNA: TGTGCCAGCAGTTTACTAGCGGGAGGGGGAGAGACCCAGTACTTC
CDR3 protein: CASSLLAGGGETQYF

clone size: .
D gene: TRBD1
J gene: TRBJ1-1
V gene: TRBV19
CDR3 DNA: TGTGCCAGCCGGGACAGGACGAACACTGAAGCTTTCTTT
CDR3 protein: CASRDRTNTEAFF

clone size: .
D gene: .
J gene: TRBJ2-1
V gene: TRBV6-6
CDR3 DNA: TGTGCCAGCTTGGCGGGCCGAATCTCTTCCTACAATGAGCAGTTCTTC
CDR3 protein: CASLAGRISSYNEQFF

clone size: .
D gene: .
J gene: TRBJ1-5
V gene: TRBV2
CDR3 DNA: TGTGCCACAGCCCGGGATGATCTTAGCAATCAGCCCCAGCATTTT
CDR3 protein: CATARDDLSNQPQHF

clone size: .
D gene: .
J gene: TRBJ2-1
V gene: TRBV2
CDR3 DNA: TGTGCCAGCAGCAAAAGGGGGCGGGGTAGTTCCTACAATGAGCAGTTCTTC
CDR3 protein: CASSKRGRGSSYNEQFF

clone size: .
D gene: TRBD2
J gene: TRBJ2-1
V gene: TRBV5-6
CDR3 DNA: TGTGCCAGCAGCTCCCTAGCGGGAGTGTCCAATGAGCAGTTCTTC
CDR3 protein: CASSSLAGVSNEQFF

clone size: .
D gene: TRBD1
J gene: TRBJ1-2
V gene: TRBV5-1
CDR3 DNA: TGCGCCAGCAGCTTGGCGGACAGGGTCGGGGGCTACACCTTC
CDR3 protein: CASSLADRVGGYTF

clone size: .
D gene: TRBD2
J gene: TRBJ2-7
V gene: TRBV2
CDR3 DNA: TGTGCCAGCAGTCCACTACTAGCGGGGGCGGGGGAGCAGTACTTC
CDR3 protein: CASSPLLAGAGEQYF

clone size: .
D gene: .
J gene: TRBJ2-2
V gene: TRBV5-1
CDR3 DNA: TGCGCCAGCAGAATGTCTATTGCGAACACCGGGGAGCTGTTTTTT
CDR3 protein: CASRMSIANTGELFF

clone size: .
D gene: TRBD1
J gene: TRBJ2-6
V gene: TRBV30
CDR3 DNA: TGTGCCTGGAGTGTCAGTAGACAGGGGGCGACTGGGGCCAACGTCCTGACTTTC
CDR3 protein: CAWSVSRQGATGANVLTF

clone size: .
D gene: .
J gene: TRBJ2-3
V gene: TRBV5-1
CDR3 DNA: TGCGCCAGCAGCTCCTTAACTACCACAGATACGCAGTATTTT
CDR3 protein: CASSSLTTTDTQYF

clone size: .
D gene: TRBD1
J gene: TRBJ1-1
V gene: TRBV5-1
CDR3 DNA: TGCGCCAGCAATCCGGGACAGATGAACACTGAAGCTTTCTTT
CDR3 protein: CASNPGQMNTEAFF

clone size: .
D gene: TRBD1
J gene: TRBJ2-7
V gene: TRBV5-1
CDR3 DNA: TGCGCCAGCAGCTTGGCCGGGACAGGGGCCGAGCAGTACTTC
CDR3 protein: CASSLAGTGAEQYF

clone size: .
D gene: TRBD2
J gene: TRBJ2-2
V gene: TRBV5-1
CDR3 DNA: TGCGCCAGCAGGGAAGGCGGGGGGTATATCACCGGGGAGCTGTTTTTT
CDR3 protein: CASREGGGYITGELFF

clone size: few
D gene: .
J gene: TRBJ2-5
V gene: TRBV21-1
CDR3 DNA: TGTGCCAGCAGCAAATCGGGATGCGAACAGACCCAGTACTTC
CDR3 protein: CASSKSGCEQTQYF

clone size: few
D gene: TRBD1
J gene: TRBJ1-1
V gene: TRBV6-1
CDR3 DNA: TGTGCCAGCAGTCCGAACTCCAGGGGGCCGGCAGCTTTCTTT
CDR3 protein: CASSPNSRGPAAFF

clone size: few
D gene: .
J gene: TRBJ1-4
V gene: TRBV2
CDR3 DNA: TGTGCCAGCAGTGATGGGGCACTTAATGAAAAACTGTTTTTT
CDR3 protein: CASSDGALNEKLFF

clone size: few
D gene: .
J gene: TRBJ2-5
V gene: TRBV2
CDR3 DNA: TGTGCCAGCCGTGGGGGTGGGGGGAAGTACCAAGAGACCCAGTACTTC
CDR3 protein: CASRGGGGKYQETQYF

clone size: few
D gene: TRBD2
J gene: TRBJ2-1
V gene: TRBV6-1
CDR3 DNA: TGTGCCAGCAGTGCCCGGACTAGCGGGAGTTTAGGCTCCTACAATGAGCAGTTCTTC
CDR3 protein: CASSARTSGSLGSYNEQFF

clone size: .
D gene: TRBD2
J gene: TRBJ2-1
V gene: TRBV6-1
CDR3 DNA: TGTGCCAGCAGTGGCCGGACTAGCGGGACAACCTACAATGAGCAGTTCTTC
CDR3 protein: CASSGRTSGTTYNEQFF